Only a few counts were recorded for the clone carrying this T cell receptor beta chain. Its antigen remains unidentified. The data derive from a study of shared clonotypes between healthy human individuals. Study-level information: Each donor's CD8 memory used one plate, CD8 naive two, each CD4 subset three. The study, taken as a whole, reports: Despite large depth, sorted-subset datasets appeared incompletely sequenced.

Each donor was a Caucasian adult residing in Nashville, Tennessee. Sequencing was performed with immunoSEQ multiplex PCR; in TCRdb, only in-frame clones are kept and a portion is missing. This sample carries around 720,000 clones, roughly 73% of them seen once, and the ten largest clones take around 1.8%. The sequence came from a woman aged 25 to 45 in good health. The sample comprised memory CD4+ T cells sorted from blood. Documented subset: CD45RA-negative fraction.

The CDR3 here is CSVRAGDETQYF. The CDR3 DNA reads TGCAGCGTTAGGGCGGGAGATGAGACCCAGTACTTC. The chain carries TRBV29-1 and TRBJ2-5; TRBD2 matches at 7 bases. The V gene's germline CDR1 is SQVTM and CDR2 ANQGSEA. The CDR3 has 12 amino acids. V dropped 5 bases and J dropped 5; count of bases not matched to a gene: 5. Variable domain in full (rest from reference TRBV29-1 and TRBJ2-5): SAVISQKPSRDICQRGTSLTIQCQVDSQVTMMFWYRQQPGQSLTLIATANQGSEATYESGFVIDKFPISRPNLTFSTLTVSNMSPEDSSIYLCSVRAGDETQYFGPGTRLLVL.